This T cell receptor (beta chain) was obtained from a study of Graves' ophthalmopathy and Graves' hyperthyroidism. Regarding the study as a whole: In blood, most expanded thyroid clonotypes above 0.001 frequency were also detected.

In its sample, this clonotype was seen many times. Its antigen is not identified. TCR beta CDR3 amplification used RNA transcripts. Following a first-round RT-PCR that used HTBI primers, a second-round multiplex PCR was carried out. TCRdb ran MiXCR on the multiplex PCR reads and lists one entry per CDR3 protein. The table has 580,000 or so distinct CDR3 sequences, approximately 35% seen once; the top ten hold 4% to 5%. Pregnant or lactating patients and those with other autoimmune diseases or uncontrolled infections were excluded. The CDR3 consists of 15 residues. V lost 6 bases, J lost 4 bases, and 10 bases stayed unmatched. The germline V gene encodes CDR1 SNHLY and CDR2 FYNNEI.

The sequencing sample was made of peripheral blood or thyroid tissue (not recorded which). The V and J genes are TRBV2 and TRBJ1-2; 8 nucleotides align to TRBD1. This TCR was sampled from an adult man with Graves' hyperthyroidism. The CDR3 protein is CASRDRVGPSYGYTF. The CDR3 bases are TGTGCCAGCAGGGACAGGGTCGGGCCAAGCTATGGCTACACCTTC.